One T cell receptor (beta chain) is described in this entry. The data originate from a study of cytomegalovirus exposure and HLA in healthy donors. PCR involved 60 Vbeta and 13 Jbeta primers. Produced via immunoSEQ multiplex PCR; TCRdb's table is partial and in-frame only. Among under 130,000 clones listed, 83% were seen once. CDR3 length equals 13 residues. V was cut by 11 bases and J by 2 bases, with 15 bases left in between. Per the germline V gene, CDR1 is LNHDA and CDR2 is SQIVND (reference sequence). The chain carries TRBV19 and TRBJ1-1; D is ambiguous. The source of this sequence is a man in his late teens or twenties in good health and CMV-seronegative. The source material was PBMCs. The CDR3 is CAGKASVNTEAFF. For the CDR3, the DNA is TGTGCCGGAAAGGCCAGCGTAAACACTGAAGCTTTCTTT.